The 2 T cell receptor beta chains reported below all come from one sample, sequenced in a study of spatial heterogeneity in lung cancer. Time point noted: sample taken at primary tumor resection. Unsorted tumor, nontumor lung tissue or cryopreserved PBMC supplied the whole RNA. TCRdb itself ran the 5' RACE reads through MiXCR, one entry per CDR3 protein. The data hold 5,500 to 8,000 distinct CDR3 sequences, with about 5% observed a single time. Sequenced here: normal lung tissue next to the tumor, sampled at surgery. The receptor source for this set is a female donor with early-stage non-small cell lung cancer.

The chain is built from TRBV11-2 and TRBJ2-2; 8 nucleotides match TRBD2. Germline assignment: CDR1 SGHAT and CDR2 FQNNGV. Losses at the gene ends were 4 bases for V and 5 bases for J; bases not matched to a gene: 6. The CDR3 sequence is 15 residues long. The CDR3 DNA follows: TGTGCCAGCAGCTATACTAGCGGTTTAACCGGGGAGCTGTTTTTT. Its translation: CASSYTSGLTGELFF.

By sample fraction, this clonotype is medium-sized. As DNA, the CDR3 is TGTGCCAGCAGTTCTCGACTAGGCGGGGAGACCCAGTACTTC. It translates to CASSSRLGGETQYF. The J gene is TRBJ2-5, the V gene TRBV28, with D possibly TRBD2 on 6 matching bases. The CDR3 is 14 amino acids. The ends were cut back, 4 bases at V and 5 bases at J, with 14 bases in the middle. Germline CDR1 and CDR2: MDHEN and SYDVKM.